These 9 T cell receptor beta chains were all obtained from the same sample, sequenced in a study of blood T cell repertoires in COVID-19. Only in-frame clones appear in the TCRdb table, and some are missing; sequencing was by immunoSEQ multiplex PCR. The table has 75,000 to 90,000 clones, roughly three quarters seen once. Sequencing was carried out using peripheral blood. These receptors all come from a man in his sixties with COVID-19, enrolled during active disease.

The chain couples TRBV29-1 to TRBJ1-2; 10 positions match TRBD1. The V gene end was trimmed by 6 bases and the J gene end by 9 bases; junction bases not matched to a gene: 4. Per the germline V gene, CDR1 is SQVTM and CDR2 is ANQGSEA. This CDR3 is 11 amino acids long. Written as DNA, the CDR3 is TGCAGCGTCCGGACAGGGGGGAGCTACACCTTC. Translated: CSVRTGGSYTF.

CDR3 nucleotide sequence: TGTGCCAGCAGCGTACAGTTGTCCGGGGAGCTGTTTTTT. Protein product: CASSVQLSGELFF. V and J are TRBV9 and TRBJ2-2, with D uncertain. Trimming took 1 base from V and 6 from J, leaving 7 bases between them. Germline loops: CDR1 SGDLS, CDR2 YYNGEE. The CDR3 runs to 13 residues.

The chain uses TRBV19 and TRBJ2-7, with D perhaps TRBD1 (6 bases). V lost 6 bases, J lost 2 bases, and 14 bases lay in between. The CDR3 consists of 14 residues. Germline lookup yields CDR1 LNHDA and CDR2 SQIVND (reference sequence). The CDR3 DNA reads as TGTGCCAGTAGCCAACAGGGATGGGCCTACGAGCAGTACTTC. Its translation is CASSQQGWAYEQYF.

The chain's CDR3 is CASSLGRLFSYNEQFF. In DNA, the CDR3 is TGTGCCAGCAGCTTAGGCAGACTCTTCTCCTACAATGAGCAGTTCTTC. The genes are TRBV7-9 and TRBJ2-1; D is unclear. Per germline, CDR1 SEHNR and CDR2 FQNEAQ (reference sequence). The V end lost 1 base, the J end lost 0 bases, and 10 bases lay between the germline ends. The CDR3 is made up of 16 amino acids.

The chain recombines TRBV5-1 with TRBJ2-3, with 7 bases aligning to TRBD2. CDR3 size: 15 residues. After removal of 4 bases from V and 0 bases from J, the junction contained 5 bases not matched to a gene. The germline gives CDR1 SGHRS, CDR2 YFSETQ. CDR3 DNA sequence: TGCGCCAGCAGCAGGATAGCGGGTAGCACAGATACGCAGTATTTT. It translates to CASSRIAGSTDTQYF.

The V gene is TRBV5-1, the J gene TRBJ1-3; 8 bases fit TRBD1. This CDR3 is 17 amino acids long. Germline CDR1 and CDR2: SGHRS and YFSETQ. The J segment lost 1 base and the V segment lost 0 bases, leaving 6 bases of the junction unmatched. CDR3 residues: CASSLDGQGLSGNTIYF. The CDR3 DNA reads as TGCGCCAGCAGCTTGGACGGACAGGGACTGTCTGGAAACACCATATATTTT. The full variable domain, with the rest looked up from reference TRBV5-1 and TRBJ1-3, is KAGVTQTPRYLIKTRGQQVTLSCSPISGHRSVSWYQQTPGQGLQFLFEYFSETQRNKGNFPGRFSGRQFSNSRSEMNVSTLELGDSALYLCASSLDGQGLSGNTIYFGEGSWLTVV.

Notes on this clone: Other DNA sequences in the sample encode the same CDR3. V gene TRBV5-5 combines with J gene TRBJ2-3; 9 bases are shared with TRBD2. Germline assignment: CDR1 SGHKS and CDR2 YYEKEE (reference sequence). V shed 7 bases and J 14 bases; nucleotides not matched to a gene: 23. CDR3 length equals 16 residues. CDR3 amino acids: CASRWGGGGRALPGYF. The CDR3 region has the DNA TGTGCCAGCCGCTGGGGCGGGGGCGGGAGGGCCCTCCCTGGGTATTTT.

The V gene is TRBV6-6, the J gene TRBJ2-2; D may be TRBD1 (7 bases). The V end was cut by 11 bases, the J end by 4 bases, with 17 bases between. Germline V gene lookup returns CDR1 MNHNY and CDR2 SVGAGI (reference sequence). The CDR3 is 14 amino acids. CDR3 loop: CACLGGQVTGELFF. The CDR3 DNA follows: TGTGCCTGTCTGGGAGGACAGGTCACCGGGGAGCTGTTTTTT.

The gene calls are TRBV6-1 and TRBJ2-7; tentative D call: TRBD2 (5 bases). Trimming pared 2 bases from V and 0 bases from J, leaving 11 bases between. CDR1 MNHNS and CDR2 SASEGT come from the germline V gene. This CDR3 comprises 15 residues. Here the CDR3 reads CASSESPGSSYEQYF. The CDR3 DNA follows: TGTGCCAGCAGTGAAAGTCCGGGAAGCTCCTACGAGCAGTACTTC.